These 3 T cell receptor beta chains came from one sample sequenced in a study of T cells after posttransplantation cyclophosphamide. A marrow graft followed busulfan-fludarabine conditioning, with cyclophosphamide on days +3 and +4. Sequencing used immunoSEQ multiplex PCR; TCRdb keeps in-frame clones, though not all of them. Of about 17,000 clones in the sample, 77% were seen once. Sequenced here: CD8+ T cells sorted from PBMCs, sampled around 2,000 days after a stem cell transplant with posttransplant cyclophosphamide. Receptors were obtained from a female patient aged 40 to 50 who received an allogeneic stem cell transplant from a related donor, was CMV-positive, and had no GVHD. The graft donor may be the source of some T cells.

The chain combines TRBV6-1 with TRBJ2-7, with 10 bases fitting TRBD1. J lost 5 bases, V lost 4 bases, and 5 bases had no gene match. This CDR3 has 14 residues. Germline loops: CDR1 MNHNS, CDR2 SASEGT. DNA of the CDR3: TGTGCCAGCAGTGGGACAGGGGGATCTCACGAGCAGTACTTC. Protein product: CASSGTGGSHEQYF.

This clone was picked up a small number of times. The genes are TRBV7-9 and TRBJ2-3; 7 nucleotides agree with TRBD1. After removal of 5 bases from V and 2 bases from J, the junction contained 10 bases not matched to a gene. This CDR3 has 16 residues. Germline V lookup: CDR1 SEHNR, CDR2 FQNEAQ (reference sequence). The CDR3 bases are TGTGCCAGCAGCCCTAGTCGGGGACAGCCCACAGATACGCAGTATTTT. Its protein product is CASSPSRGQPTDTQYF.

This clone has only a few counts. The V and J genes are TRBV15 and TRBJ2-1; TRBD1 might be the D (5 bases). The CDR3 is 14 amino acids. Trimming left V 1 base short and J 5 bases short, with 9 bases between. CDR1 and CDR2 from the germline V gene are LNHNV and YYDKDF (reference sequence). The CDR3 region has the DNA TGTGCCACCAGCAGAGGAACAGGAAACAATGAGCAGTTCTTC. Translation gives CATSRGTGNNEQFF.